This T cell receptor (beta chain) was captured in a study of glioma-infiltrating T cells (TCRdb year 2016). For the wider study: Low-grade gliomas were represented by WHO grade II oligodendrogliomas or astrocytomas, and glioblastomas were represented by WHO grade IV tumors that were sampled at initial rather than recurrent diagnosis. Dexamethasone was administered to glioma patients for six or fewer days before surgery. For blood libraries, the target was roughly 4- to 11-fold sequencing coverage of 1 million or so peripheral T cells. The study sequenced TCR alpha- and beta-chain repertoires from glioma tissue, from non-neoplastic brain tissue and from matched peripheral blood mononuclear cells. To measure divergence between tissue and blood T-cell populations, each tissue-infiltrating repertoire was compared with the peripheral blood repertoire of the same patient. Three low-grade glioma patients, roughly 8 primary glioblastoma patients and three non-glioma patients contributing non-neoplastic brain tissue were included in the paired cohort.

As to this clonotype: The antigen it binds to is not known. No quality values exist for individual bases; no much larger clone is one base distant.

As encoded in the germline V gene, CDR1 is MGHRA while CDR2 is YSYEKL. V is trimmed back by 0 bases and J by 6 bases, and the junction contains 0 bases that no gene match accounts for. Counted from cysteine to phenylalanine, this CDR3 has 14 amino acids. The only DNA kept is the CDR3, 42 bases in frame from the first base. Surgical brain or tumor specimens were cryofrozen in liquid nitrogen immediately after resection, and peripheral blood cells were collected concurrently. What the study reported, not specific to this receptor: Small numbers underpinned the group comparisons: about eight glioblastoma patients, three low-grade glioma patients and three non-neoplastic patients. Tissue and blood shared very few CDR3 sequences, a result attributed to high CDR3 diversity and limited sampling. In non-neoplastic patients, VJ-independent divergence between tissue and blood fell below expectation, whereas in all gliomas, and especially in low-grade gliomas, the divergence rose above expectation. A signature set of shared blood CDR3 motifs marked patients with low tissue-blood divergence and was depleted in highly divergent patients.

The iRepertoire nested amplicon-rescue multiplex PCR (arm-PCR) platform was used to amplify TCR alpha and beta CDR3 regions from RNA. For one-step reverse transcription and amplification, roughly 90-450 ng of tissue mRNA or PBMC total RNA was used as input. Following bead purification, Illumina adapters were added through a secondary multiplex PCR, and the libraries were then gel-purified between 200 and 400 bp. Libraries carried internal 6-nucleotide barcodes used for demultiplexing. Sequencing of the libraries was done on an Illumina MiSeq using 2x220 or 2x250 nucleotide paired-end reads. Per the authors' processing: Paired reads were merged using FLASH 1.2.11 and aligned with BWA-MEM to the GRCh37 human genome, and TRA and TRB reads were then extracted. For V and J assignment, an IMGT-derived reference of cassette sequences and CDR3 motifs that included pseudogenes was used. Reads were translated in three frames, and productive CDR3s were defined by a C…FGXG motif without stop codons. A clonotype was defined as a unique combination of a V-J cassette pair and a CDR3 amino acid sequence. Filtering of reads was based on Hamming distance, with the threshold set by the sequence error rate of each sample in mapped regions. TCRdb trimmed public reads at Q25 via fastp, called clones via MiXCR and kept in-frame beta chains. CDR3 protein sequences are deduplicated, and each keeps its most common genes and DNA. TCRdb's processing, not the study's, gives the V and J calls here. The sample yields fewer than 500,000 distinct CDR3 sequences; around 45% were counted once. Together, the top ten hold about 11% of the sample.

The receptor was derived from a human donor with low-grade glioma or glioblastoma, undergoing nonglioma brain surgery, or in good health (not recorded which). The receptor chain draws on TRBV4-1 and TRBJ2-3, with 10 bases matching TRBD2. Sequencing input: glioma tissue, nonneoplastic brain tissue, or PBMCs (not recorded which). The encoded CDR3 is CASSQEGLADTQYF. The nucleotide sequence is given as TGCGCCAGCAGCCAAGAGGGACTAGCGGATACGCAGTATTTT.